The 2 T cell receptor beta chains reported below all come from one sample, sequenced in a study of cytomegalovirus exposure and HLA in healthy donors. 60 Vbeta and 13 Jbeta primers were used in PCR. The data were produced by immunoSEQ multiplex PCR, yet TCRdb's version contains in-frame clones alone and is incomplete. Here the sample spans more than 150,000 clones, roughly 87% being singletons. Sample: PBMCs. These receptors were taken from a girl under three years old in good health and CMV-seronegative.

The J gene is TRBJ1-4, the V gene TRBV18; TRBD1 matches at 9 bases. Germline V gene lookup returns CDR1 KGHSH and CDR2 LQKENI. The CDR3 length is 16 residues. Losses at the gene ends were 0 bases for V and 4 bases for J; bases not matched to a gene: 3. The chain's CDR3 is CASSPPLGQGNEKLFF. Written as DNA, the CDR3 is TGTGCCAGCTCACCACCGTTGGGACAGGGTAATGAAAAACTGTTTTTT.

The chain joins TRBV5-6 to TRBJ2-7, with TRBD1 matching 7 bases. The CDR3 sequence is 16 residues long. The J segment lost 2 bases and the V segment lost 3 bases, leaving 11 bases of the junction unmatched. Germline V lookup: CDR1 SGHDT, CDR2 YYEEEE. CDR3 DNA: TGTGCCAGCAGCTCAGCAGGAAGGGACAGAGCCTACGAGCAGTACTTC. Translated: CASSSAGRDRAYEQYF.